This TCR beta chain was captured by sequencing in a study of vaccination and CD4 T cells after COVID-19. Study at large: Nasal swab PCR had shown SARS-CoV-2 positivity in the convalescent patients (roughly 9 mild cases, one severe case).

Indicated treatment: roughly ten-day PBMC culture with coronavirus spike peptide pools or control peptides (ViraFEST assay). ViraFEST expanded antigen-specific T cells with peptide pools, then sequenced TCRs. Culture of 1.5 million to 2 million PBMCs per well took place with 8.5 to 10 IU/ml IL-2 and 8.5 to 10 ug/ml peptide pools. With the Oncomine TCR Beta short-read assay, DNA from cultured CD4+ T cells was sequenced. Scientists extracted genomic DNA from CD4+ T cells grown in culture. Each CDR3 protein gets one entry after TCRdb re-called the PCR reads with MiXCR. The sample includes 13,000 to 15,000 distinct CDR3 sequences, around 74% of them seen just once. V lost 7 bases, J lost 6 bases, and 15 bases lay in between. The germline CDR1 and CDR2 sequences are SNHLY and FYNNEI. There are 13 residues in the CDR3. This clonotype was seen once. The antigen is undetermined.

The sequenced sample was CD4+ T cells from blood, cultured in vitro. The sequence was collected from a human donor who had recovered from COVID-19. V and J are TRBV2 and TRBJ1-2, with a weak D call TRBD1 (6 bases). The chain's CDR3 is CASNQGGWNGYTF. In DNA, the CDR3 is TGTGCCAGCAACCAAGGGGGTTGGAATGGCTACACCTTC.